These T cell receptor beta chains were read from a single sample in a study of blood T cell repertoires in COVID-19. Only in-frame clones appear in the TCRdb table, and some are missing; sequencing was by immunoSEQ multiplex PCR. Of 210,000 or so clones listed, about four fifths are singletons. The sample was peripheral blood. All receptors derive from a woman older than 75 with COVID-19, enrolled during active disease. The CDR3 runs from the conserved cysteine through the conserved F or W. Each record gives: V gene, J gene, CDR3 protein.

TRBV3-1/TRBV3-2	TRBJ2-2	CASSPQGQGASGELFF
TRBV5-1	TRBJ2-5	CASSLSGPEETQYF
TRBV19	TRBJ2-1	CASSILAGVNEQFF
TRBV15	TRBJ2-2	CATSVGQGRGGELFF
TRBV5-1	TRBJ1-2	CASSLDLLGYTF
TRBV5-6	TRBJ1-5	CASSLGRGSYISNQPQHF
TRBV19	TRBJ2-5	CASKGTGGLETQYF
TRBV19	TRBJ1-1	CASSDGQMNTEAFF
TRBV19	TRBJ1-6	CASTPGQIVSPLHF
TRBV19	TRBJ1-5	CASSRGDGDQPQHF
TRBV2	TRBJ1-5	CASSWQRGLSNQPQHF
TRBV20-1	TRBJ2-1	CSASRDSDNEQFF
TRBV3-1/TRBV3-2	TRBJ2-5	CASSPSRGETQYF
TRBV28	TRBJ2-7	CASSSGLLQYF
TRBV19	TRBJ1-1	CASVQGAYTEAFF
TRBV18	TRBJ1-2	CASSPGGVGYTF
TRBV5-1	TRBJ2-1	CASSLGTGGNEQFF
TRBV2	TRBJ1-5	CASCGQGGFSNQPQHF
TRBV27	TRBJ1-5	CASSRSPGSNQPQHF
TRBV5-4	TRBJ1-1	CASSSQGNTEAFF
TRBV6-5	TRBJ1-5	CASSLTAFTQPQHF
TRBV2	TRBJ1-1	CASTPEGNTEAFF
TRBV9	TRBJ2-7	CASSDSGRGEQYF
TRBV15	TRBJ1-5	CATSRGLRDRGHQPQHF
TRBV14	TRBJ1-4	CASSQPGQGDEKLFF
TRBV9	TRBJ1-2	CASSLGPLGGYGYTF
TRBV5-1	TRBJ1-2	CASSPAPQRTDYGYTF
TRBV19	TRBJ1-3	CASSISRTQGDTIYF
TRBV19	TRBJ1-3	CASSIQLSGNTIYF
TRBV24-1	TRBJ2-3	CATSDRGPSGLDTQYF
TRBV2	TRBJ1-2	CASRGQGFYGYTF
TRBV12-3/TRBV12-4	TRBJ2-3	CASSSTDTQYF
TRBV3-1/TRBV3-2	TRBJ2-7	CASSQGPGDYEQYF
TRBV6-5	TRBJ1-2	CASSQGYGGYTF
TRBV27	TRBJ2-1	CASSWGLAGAEYNEQFF
TRBV5-4	TRBJ1-3	CASSLFPFSGNTIYF
TRBV5-4	TRBJ1-6	CASSLTGHNSPLHF
TRBV4-2	TRBJ2-3	CASSQGLAGGTDTQYF
TRBV3-1/TRBV3-2	TRBJ1-2	CASTQGQGYGHTF
TRBV11-2	TRBJ2-1	CASSLSGEQFF
TRBV5-1	TRBJ1-1	CASSLARGNTEAFF
TRBV28	TRBJ1-1	CASSDPGQGNTEAFF
TRBV7-8	TRBJ2-7	CASSSSGSSYEQYF
TRBV27	TRBJ1-2	CASSPPGQGYGYTF
TRBV7-8	TRBJ1-3	CASSRGGTANSGNTIYF
TRBV6-4	TRBJ1-5	CASIEWDRGPYSNQPQHF
TRBV7-9	TRBJ2-1	CASSSDRGGYNEQFF
TRBV21-1	TRBJ2-7	CASYTQWGGAEVTYEQYF
TRBV19	TRBJ2-1	CASSMDRQPYNEQFF
TRBV5-5	TRBJ2-5	CASSPIGAVVETQYF